The entry below describes one T cell receptor (beta chain). Its specificity is not known. The J segment lost 2 bases and the V segment lost 4 bases, leaving 6 bases of the junction unmatched. The CDR3 sequence is 15 residues long. The germline CDR1 and CDR2 sequences are SGDLS and YYNGEE. The data originate from a study of immune cell composition in non-small cell lung cancer. General study findings and limits: It was not proven that tumour-reactive clones equal dominant tumour-associated clones. Tumour-associated clones >0.5% occurred in around 35% of adenocarcinomas, less than 80% of squamous. TIL tumour reactivity correlated with maximal tumour-associated clone frequency in adenocarcinoma.

TCRdb's copy holds only in-frame clones and misses some; the assay was immunoSEQ multiplex PCR. The sample has 15,000 or so clones, about two thirds seen once. The chain uses TRBV9 and TRBJ2-5, with 9 bases aligning to TRBD2. The sequence was obtained from a human donor with non-small cell lung cancer. Sequenced: lung tumor tissue. Written as DNA, the CDR3 is TGTGCCAGCAGCCGTAGCGGGGGACCTCAAGAGACCCAGTACTTC. This encodes CASSRSGGPQETQYF.